This T cell receptor (beta chain) was captured by sequencing in a study of blood T cell repertoires in COVID-19 (dated by TCRdb to between 2020 and 2021). For the wider study: Collaborator samples came from the United States, Italy and Spain and covered acute and convalescent phases of COVID-19. The material from the prospective study consisted of cDNA or gDNA derived from T cells, B-cell-depleted T cells, or PBMCs. The dataset comprised deeply sampled blood TCRbeta repertoires from subjects exposed to, actively infected with, or recovered from COVID-19. The repertoires were made available in a free public database intended to serve as a resource for research on the immune response to SARS-CoV-2. The samples were drawn from two sources: the first 160 participants of the ongoing ImmuneRACE study, and 1,000 to 1,500 subjects contributed by 6 global collaborators. Nearly every sample came with metadata listing a de-identified subject ID, COVID-19 status, age in years and sex. Where available, HLA class I and class II types were obtained from metadata supplied by the sample provider rather than from assay-based typing.

The germline V gene (reference sequence) specifies LGHDT as CDR1 and YNNKEL as CDR2. There are 13 amino acids in the CDR3, from cysteine to phenylalanine inclusive. Here the CDR3 DNA is all that survives: 39 bases in frame from base 1. V is pared back by 4 bases and J by 7 bases, with 11 bases lying between the germline termini. Of note for this clone: Its antigen is still unknown. No much larger clonotype is one base removed from it; base qualities were not supplied.

Study-wide findings and limitations: How much clinical and demographic metadata was included differed by source and by participant, and the metadata was provided uncurated.

One collaborating source in Seattle enrolled patients while the patients were actively infected and followed the patients over time throughout the course of disease. Each collaborating institution followed its own protocols to collect whole blood in K2EDTA tubes. For TCRbeta analysis, collaborator samples were shipped as frozen whole blood, as isolated PBMCs, or as DNA extracted from either sample type. The immunoSEQ Assay, a bias-controlled multiplex PCR, was used to amplify TCRbeta CDR3 regions from genomic DNA. Per the authors' processing: Within the assay, amplification of reference gene primers was used to estimate how many nucleated cells each sample contained. To quantify the absolute abundance of each unique TCRbeta CDR3 rearrangement, sequence reads were collapsed and filtered. For each sample, productive Simpson clonality was calculated as the square root of Simpson's diversity index across productive rearrangements. The immuneACCESS repertoire file appears here via TCRdb, limited to in-frame rearrangements. These files lack a portion of the clones; in checked studies, under half of the deficit traces to unresolved V genes, and the cause of the others is not known. That table is the source of V, J and clone size, and D and trimming were worked out from the DNA. Within this sample are 150,000 to 200,000 clones, with around 85% of them counted one time only. The biggest ten clones account for 15% to 20% of the sample.

Sequencing was carried out using peripheral blood. The V and J genes are TRBV3-1 (or the pseudogene TRBV3-2) and TRBJ1-5; the D gene cannot be named for sure. This TCR came from an older person with COVID-19, enrolled during active disease. The nucleotides read TGTGCCAGCAGCCCAGGAGGGTTCCAGCCCCAGCATTTT. This gives the protein CASSPGGFQPQHF.